The 2 T cell receptor beta chains below all came from one sample that was sequenced in a study of beta chain features in type 1 diabetes. TCRB transcripts that were expressed got sequenced, as all of the isolated RNA had been reverse transcribed. Produced via immunoSEQ multiplex PCR; TCRdb's table is partial and in-frame only. The table records about 370,000 clones, approximately 16% of them present only once. The sequencing sample was made of naive CD4+ T cells from blood. These receptors were collected from a woman aged 18-30 years in good health.

V usage is TRBV6-5 and J usage is TRBJ1-3; D not resolved. The CDR3 covers 16 residues. The germline V gene has CDR1 MNHEY and CDR2 SVGAGI. V lost 2 bases to trimming and J lost 1 base, with 12 bases between them. As DNA, the CDR3 is TGTGCCAGCAGTTACAGTCCATTAGTTTCTGGAAACACCATATATTTT. Its translation: CASSYSPLVSGNTIYF.

The chain is built from TRBV4-3 and TRBJ2-1; D perhaps matches TRBD2 (5 bases). The ends were cut back, 0 bases at V and 5 bases at J, with 11 bases in the middle. This CDR3 spans 15 amino acids. Germline V gene sequence: CDR1 LGHNA, CDR2 YSLEER. This CDR3 is CASSQDRGYNNEQFF. In DNA, the CDR3 is TGCGCCAGCAGCCAAGATCGAGGGTATAACAATGAGCAGTTCTTC.